Below, 9 T cell receptor beta chains from the same sample are listed, as sequenced in a study of early T cells in non-severe SARS-CoV-2 infection. TCRdb re-derived calls from the 5' RACE reads in MiXCR, one entry per CDR3 protein. The table includes 90,000 to 130,000 distinct CDR3 sequences, over 10% detected once. Sequenced material: whole blood, taken at baseline. Source of these receptors: an adult who was a healthcare worker with PCR-confirmed SARS-CoV-2 infection or an uninfected control (not recorded which).

J is TRBJ2-1 and V is TRBV7-2; D remains ambiguous. CDR3 size: 13 residues. V lost 4 bases to trimming and J lost 4 bases, with 8 bases between them. Germline V gene lookup returns CDR1 SGHTA and CDR2 FQGNSA. The CDR3 spells CASSSGEYNEQFF. CDR3 coding DNA: TGTGCCAGCAGCTCCGGAGAGTACAATGAGCAGTTCTTC.

V is TRBV30 and J is TRBJ1-1; tentative D call: TRBD1 (5 bases). The germline V gene has CDR1 GTSNPN and CDR2 SVGIG (reference sequence). V lost 4 bases to trimming and J lost 2 bases, with 11 bases between them. The CDR3 has 13 residues. CDR3 DNA: TGTGCCTGGACGGCAGGGTTTAACACTGAAGCTTTCTTT. Its translation: CAWTAGFNTEAFF.

V and J are TRBV2 and TRBJ2-7; D ambiguous. Per germline, CDR1 SNHLY and CDR2 FYNNEI. CDR3 size: 12 residues. With 4 bases removed from V and 0 bases from J, the gap between germline ends came to 4 bases. CDR3 coding DNA: TGTGCCAGCAGTGCCATCTCCTACGAGCAGTACTTC. Translation gives CASSAISYEQYF.

The rearrangement uses TRBV7-2 and TRBJ2-5, with TRBD2 as a possible D gene (5 bases). V lost 4 bases and J 7 bases, leaving 13 bases between the germline ends. In germline, CDR1 is SGHTA, CDR2 FQGNSA. This CDR3 contains 13 residues. The CDR3 loop reads CASSSRVGGTQYF. DNA for the CDR3: TGTGCCAGCAGCTCCCGAGTAGGAGGGACCCAGTACTTC. Full variable domain (rest looked up from reference TRBV7-2 and TRBJ2-5): GAGVSQSPSNKVTEKGKDVELRCDPISGHTALYWYRQSLGQGLEFLIYFQGNSAPDKSGLPSDRFSAERTGGSVSTLTIQRTQQEDSAVYLCASSSRVGGTQYFGPGTRLLVL.

The sample holds a few counts of this clonotype. The chain recombines TRBV5-1 with TRBJ2-1; unclear D gene. The CDR3 has 13 amino acids. V lost 5 bases and J 5 bases, leaving 11 bases between the germline ends. Germline assignment: CDR1 SGHRS and CDR2 YFSETQ. CDR3 region: CASSLRTDNEQFF. CDR3 in DNA: TGCGCCAGCAGTCTGAGGACCGACAATGAGCAGTTCTTC.

This clonotype was picked up many times. Its ends do not fully match the called genes, so a read error is possible. The chain uses TRBV29-1 and TRBJ1-2; D is undetermined. The CDR3 runs 13 residues. The germline CDR1 and CDR2 sequences are SQVTM and ANQGSEA. Here the CDR3 reads CSVAVNRNCGYTF. The CDR3 coding sequence is TGCAGCGTTGCTGTCAACCGGAACTGTGGCTACACCTTC.

There are a few counts of this clonotype. The V call is TRBV30, the J call TRBJ1-1; D gene unclear. The V end lost 5 bases, the J end lost 8 bases, and 15 bases lay between the germline ends. CDR3 size: 12 residues. Germline CDR1 and CDR2: GTSNPN and SVGIG (reference sequence). Written as DNA, the CDR3 is TGTGCCTGGCAATCCTCCCAGGCAGAAGCTTTCTTT. Its translation is CAWQSSQAEAFF.

This clonotype was found a few times. The V call is TRBV28, the J call TRBJ1-5; no clear D. The CDR3 is made up of 12 amino acids. Trimming shortened V by 9 bases and J by 7 bases, and 13 bases separated the two germline ends. The germline CDR1 and CDR2 sequences are MDHEN and SYDVKM. CDR3 DNA sequence: TGTGCCAGTGTACGGCCCTACCAGCCCCAGCATTTT. Its protein is CASVRPYQPQHF.

This clonotype was seen a handful of times. The chain has TRBV20-1 and TRBJ2-7; D is undetermined. CDR1 DFQATT and CDR2 SNEGSKA come from the germline V gene (reference sequence). The CDR3 is 12 amino acids. V was cut by 0 bases and J by 4 bases, with 7 bases left in between. The CDR3: CSAREGSYEQYF. The DNA for the CDR3 is TGCAGTGCTAGAGAAGGATCTTACGAGCAGTACTTC.